A selection of T cell receptor beta chains follows, all from one sample in a study of shared clonotypes between healthy human individuals. The assay was immunoSEQ multiplex PCR, and TCRdb's table has in-frame clones only and misses some. This table holds about 1,800,000 clones, over 85% found once. Sequencing was performed on naive CD8+ T cells sorted from blood. The receptors were sampled from a man aged 18-30 years in good health. The CDR3 runs from the conserved cysteine through the conserved F or W. A D gene is named only where the DNA matches it firmly. Rows may omit the clone size; those that give it use once, few, many or a size class.

>TRBJ2-2|TRBD2|TRBV13|NA
TGTGCCAGCAGCTTAGCGGGAGGGCCGGTTACCGGGGAGCTGTTTTTT
CASSLAGGPVTGELFF
>TRBJ2-5|TRBD1|TRBV7-3|NA
TGTGCCAGCAGCCAACAGGGACAGGGGGCTGAAGGGGAGACCCAGTACTTC
CASSQQGQGAEGETQYF
>TRBJ2-2|NA|TRBV5-4|NA
TGTGCCAGCAGGGACCCAGAGAACACCGGGGAGCTGTTTTTT
CASRDPENTGELFF
>TRBJ2-5|NA|TRBV7-2|NA
TGTGCCAGCAGCTTAGCGGGCGGAGGAGGGGGGGAGACCCAGTACTTC
CASSLAGGGGGETQYF
>TRBJ1-6|NA|TRBV2|few
TGTGCCAGCAGTGATTATTTCAATTCACCCCTCCACTTT
CASSDYFNSPLHF
>TRBJ1-2|NA|TRBV5-6|NA
TGTGCCAGCAGCTTGGCCGAGGTCTACACCTTC
CASSLAEVYTF
>TRBJ2-7|NA|TRBV4-3|NA
TGCGCCAGCAGCCAAGATCGCAGCAGTTCCTACGAGCAGTACTTC
CASSQDRSSSYEQYF
>TRBJ2-3|NA|TRBV5-1|NA
TGCGCCAGCAGCTTGGAGGAGGGGTTCAGCCGGTTCACAGATACGCAGTATTTT
CASSLEEGFSRFTDTQYF
>TRBJ2-7|NA|TRBV4-3|NA
TGCGCCAGCAGCCAAGGGGCGGGTCTCTACGAGCAGTACTTC
CASSQGAGLYEQYF
>TRBJ2-2|NA|TRBV7-3|NA
TGTGCCAGCAGCTCCCCAGGGGGGACCGGGGAGCTGTTTTTT
CASSSPGGTGELFF
>TRBJ2-3|NA|TRBV25-1|NA
TGTGCCAGCAGTGATGAGGAATTAAGTGCGTATTTT
CASSDEELSAYF
>TRBJ1-1|NA|TRBV9|NA
TGTGCCAGCAGCCTAAGGGACGCCCCGAACACTGAAGCTTTCTTT
CASSLRDAPNTEAFF
>TRBJ1-2|TRBD1|TRBV6-1|NA
TGTGCCAGCAGTGAAGTTAGAGGACAGGAGGAGTTTAACTATGGCTACACCTTC
CASSEVRGQEEFNYGYTF
>TRBJ2-3|NA|TRBV27|NA
TGTGCCAGCAGTTTTGAAGGAGATACGCAGTATTTT
CASSFEGDTQYF
>TRBJ2-7|TRBD1|TRBV19|NA
TGTGCCAGTAGTGCTGACAGGGAAAGCTACGAGCAGTACTTC
CASSADRESYEQYF
>TRBJ2-7|NA|TRBV5-1|NA
TGCGCCAGCAGCTTGGAGGGGGGGTTGATCGAGCAGTACTTC
CASSLEGGLIEQYF
>TRBJ2-5|TRBD1|TRBV6-5|NA
TGTGCCAGCAGTTACTCGGGACAGGGTGAGACCCAGTACTTC
CASSYSGQGETQYF
>TRBJ2-7|NA|TRBV27|NA
TGTGCCAGCAGTTTCCTCGCCTACGAGCAGTACTTC
CASSFLAYEQYF
>TRBJ2-1|TRBD2|TRBV11-2|NA
TGTGCCAGCAGCTTAGAACCGGGACTAGCGGGCCACAATGAGCAGTTCTTC
CASSLEPGLAGHNEQFF
>TRBJ2-5|NA|TRBV11-2|NA
TGTGCCAGCAGCTTAGCCTGGGGGGACCAAGAGACCCAGTACTTC
CASSLAWGDQETQYF
>TRBJ1-4|NA|TRBV15|NA
TGTGCCACCCCCGGAGAGGGTAATGAAAAACTGTTTTTT
CATPGEGNEKLFF
>TRBJ1-1|TRBD1|TRBV7-9|NA
TGTGCCAGCAGCTTGTCAGGGGGTGAAGCTTTCTTT
CASSLSGGEAFF
>TRBJ2-7|NA|TRBV10-3|NA
TGTGCCATCAGTGGGACAGACTACGAGCAGTACTTC
CAISGTDYEQYF
>TRBJ2-3|NA|TRBV27|NA
TGTGCCAGCAGTTTAATGGATACGCAGTATTTT
CASSLMDTQYF
>TRBJ2-1|NA|TRBV7-9|NA
TGTGCCAGCAGGCAGGGGGGCCCCAGCAATGAGCAGTTCTTC
CASRQGGPSNEQFF
>TRBJ1-4|NA|TRBV27|once
TGTGCCAGCAGTTTATTAGCAGGAGATGAAAAACTGTTTTTT
CASSLLAGDEKLFF
>TRBJ2-3|NA|TRBV4-1|NA
TGCGCCAGCAGCCGCGATCAGGGGGATACGCAGTATTTT
CASSRDQGDTQYF
>TRBJ2-1|TRBD2|TRBV6-5|NA
TGTGCCAGCAGATTACTAGCGGAACTCTACAATGAGCAGTTCTTC
CASRLLAELYNEQFF
>TRBJ2-5|NA|TRBV6-5|NA
TGTGCCAGCAGTTACCTACAAGGGGAGACCCAGTACTTC
CASSYLQGETQYF
>TRBJ2-5|NA|TRBV7-9|NA
TGTGCCAGCAGCTTAGCTCCGCAGAAAGAGACCCAGTACTTC
CASSLAPQKETQYF
>TRBJ2-3|NA|TRBV2|NA
TGTGCCAGCAGTGAGCCGTTGGATACGCAGTATTTT
CASSEPLDTQYF
>TRBJ2-3|TRBD1|TRBV11-1|NA
TGTGCCAGCAGCTTGAATGACAGGGGGACAGATACGCAGTATTTT
CASSLNDRGTDTQYF
>TRBJ2-1|NA|TRBV4-1|NA
TGCGCCAGCAGCCATTTAGGCGGTAGGGCCTACAATGAGCAGTTCTTC
CASSHLGGRAYNEQFF
>TRBJ2-7|TRBD1|TRBV5-4|NA
TGTGCCAGCAGCTTGAAGGGGGCTGGCTACGAGCAGTACTTC
CASSLKGAGYEQYF
>TRBJ2-1|TRBD2|TRBV30|NA
TGTGCCTGGAGACTTGCGGGGGGTGGTAATGAGCAGTTCTTC
CAWRLAGGGNEQFF
>TRBJ2-7|TRBD2|TRBV10-3|NA
TGTGCCATCAGTGAGTCTGCTAGCGGGGCCTCCTACGAGCAGTACTTC
CAISESASGASYEQYF
>TRBJ2-7|NA|TRBV7-9|NA
TGTGCCAGCAGCTTGATGGGGGCCTACGAGCAGTACTTC
CASSLMGAYEQYF
>TRBJ2-5|NA|TRBV11-2|NA
TGTGCCAGCAGCTCTAGGGGAAACCAAGAGACCCAGTACTTC
CASSSRGNQETQYF
>TRBJ2-7|NA|TRBV5-5|NA
TGTGCCAGCAGCGGTTGGACTCCCCCTAGCCACGAGCAGTACTTC
CASSGWTPPSHEQYF
>TRBJ2-3|NA|TRBV28|NA
TGTGCCAGCAGCCCACTACTAGCTGGAGCAGATACGCAGTATTTT
CASSPLLAGADTQYF
>TRBJ2-7|NA|TRBV2|NA
TGTGCCAGCAGTTACGGACCGAGGGGCGAGCAGTACTTC
CASSYGPRGEQYF
>TRBJ1-2|TRBD1|TRBV6-5|NA
TGTGCCAGCAGTGCTGACAGGGTCGGGAACTATGGCTACACCTTC
CASSADRVGNYGYTF
>TRBJ2-7|TRBD1|TRBV9|NA
TGTGCCAGCAGCGTCAGGGACAGGGACTACGAGCAGTACTTC
CASSVRDRDYEQYF
>TRBJ2-5|TRBD2|TRBV7-6|NA
TGTGCCAGCAGCACACCTGGGACTAGCGGGAGGCTCCAAGAGACCCAGTACTTC
CASSTPGTSGRLQETQYF
>TRBJ1-1|NA|TRBV5-4|NA
TGTGCCAGCAGCTTGGGGGTGGGAACTGAAGCTTTCTTT
CASSLGVGTEAFF
>TRBJ2-7|TRBD2|TRBV10-2|NA
TGCGCCAGCAGTGAGGCAACTAGCGGGAGGGCCTACGAGCAGTACTTC
CASSEATSGRAYEQYF
>TRBJ2-7|NA|TRBV6-5|NA
TGTGCCAGCAGTTACCAGGGGGGAATGTACGAGCAGTACTTC
CASSYQGGMYEQYF
>TRBJ1-2|NA|TRBV19|NA
TGTGCCAGTTCCGGAGGGGGGATCGGCTACACCTTC
CASSGGGIGYTF
>TRBJ1-4|NA|TRBV7-9|NA
TGTGCCAGCAGCTTATTCCACGGGGCTGAAAAACTGTTTTTT
CASSLFHGAEKLFF
>TRBJ2-7|NA|TRBV11-3|NA
TGTGCCAGCAGCTTAGGCCCTGAGGGGGGAAATACCTACGAGCAGTACTTC
CASSLGPEGGNTYEQYF
>TRBJ1-5|NA|TRBV7-9|NA
TGTGCCAGCAGCTTATCAGTCGGCGGGGTAGGACGGCCCCAGCATTTT
CASSLSVGGVGRPQHF
>TRBJ2-5|NA|TRBV5-1|NA
TGCGCCAGCAGCTTCTTAGGGCCTTTCCAAGAGACCCAGTACTTC
CASSFLGPFQETQYF